This section outlines one TCR beta chain sequence together with its context. These data originate in a study of blood T cell repertoires in COVID-19. Study at large: Sites across the United States, Italy and Spain contributed samples from acute and convalescent COVID-19. PBMCs, B-cell-depleted T cells, or T cells provided the cDNA or gDNA that made up the material.

Authors' analysis steps: Amplification with reference gene primers provided the estimates of nucleated cell counts. Here immunoSEQ multiplex PCR was the method, and the copy in TCRdb shows in-frame clones only, minus some. V, J and clone size are those of that table, while D and trimming were read from the DNA. The sample lists about 220,000 clones; approximately 83% were seen once. V lost 8 bases and J lost 5; bases outside the gene matches: 12. The CDR3 contains 14 residues. CDR1 is MNHEY, CDR2 SMNVEV, per germline (reference sequence). V usage is TRBV27 and J usage is TRBJ2-7; 7 bases align to TRBD1. The receptor comes from a woman under 40 who had recovered from COVID-19. Sequencing was carried out using peripheral blood. In nucleotides, the CDR3 is TGTGCCAGCGTAGGCTGGGACAGAATTCACGAGCAGTACTTC. Encoded protein: CASVGWDRIHEQYF.